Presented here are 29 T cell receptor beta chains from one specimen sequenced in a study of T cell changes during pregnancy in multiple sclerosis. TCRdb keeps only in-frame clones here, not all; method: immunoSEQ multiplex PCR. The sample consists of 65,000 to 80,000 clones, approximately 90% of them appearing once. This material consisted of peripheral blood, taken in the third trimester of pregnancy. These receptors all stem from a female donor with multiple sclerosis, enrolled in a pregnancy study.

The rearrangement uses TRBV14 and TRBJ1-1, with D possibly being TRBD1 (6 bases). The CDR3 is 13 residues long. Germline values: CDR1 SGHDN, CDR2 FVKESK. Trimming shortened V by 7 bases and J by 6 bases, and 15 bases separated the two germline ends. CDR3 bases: TGTGCCAGCACCAGGACAGAAATGGCTGAAGCTTTCTTT. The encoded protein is CASTRTEMAEAFF.

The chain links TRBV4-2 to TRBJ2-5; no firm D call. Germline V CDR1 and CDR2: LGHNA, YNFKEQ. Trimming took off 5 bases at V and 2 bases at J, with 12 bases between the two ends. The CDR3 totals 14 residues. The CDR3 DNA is TGTGCCAGCAGCTTGGCCGATGGTCAAGAGACCCAGTACTTC. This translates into CASSLADGQETQYF.

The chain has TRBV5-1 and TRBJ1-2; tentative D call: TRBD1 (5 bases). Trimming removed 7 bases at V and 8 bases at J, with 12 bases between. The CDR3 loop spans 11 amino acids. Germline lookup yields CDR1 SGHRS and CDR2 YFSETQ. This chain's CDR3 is CASSPGDGYTF. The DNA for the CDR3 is TGCGCCAGCTCCCCGGGGGACGGCTACACCTTC.

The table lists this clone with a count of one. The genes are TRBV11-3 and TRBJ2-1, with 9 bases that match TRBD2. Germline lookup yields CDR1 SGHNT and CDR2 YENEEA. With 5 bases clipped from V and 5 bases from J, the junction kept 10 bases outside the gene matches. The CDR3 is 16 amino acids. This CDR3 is CASSQTSGRSHNEQFF. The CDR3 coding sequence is TGTGCCAGCAGCCAGACCAGCGGGAGGTCACACAATGAGCAGTTCTTC.

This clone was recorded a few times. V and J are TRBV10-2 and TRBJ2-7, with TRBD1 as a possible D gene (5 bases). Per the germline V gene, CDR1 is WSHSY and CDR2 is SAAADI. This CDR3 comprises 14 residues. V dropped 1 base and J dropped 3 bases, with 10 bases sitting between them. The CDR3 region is CASSEWRQYYEQYF. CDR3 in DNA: TGCGCCAGCAGTGAGTGGCGACAGTACTACGAGCAGTACTTC.

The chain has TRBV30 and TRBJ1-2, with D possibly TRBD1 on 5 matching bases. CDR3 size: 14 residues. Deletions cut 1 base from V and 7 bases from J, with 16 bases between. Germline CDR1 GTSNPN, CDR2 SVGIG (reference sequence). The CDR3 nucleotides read TGTGCCTGGAGTGCCACTTTAGGGGTGGGTGGCTACACCTTC. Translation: CAWSATLGVGGYTF.

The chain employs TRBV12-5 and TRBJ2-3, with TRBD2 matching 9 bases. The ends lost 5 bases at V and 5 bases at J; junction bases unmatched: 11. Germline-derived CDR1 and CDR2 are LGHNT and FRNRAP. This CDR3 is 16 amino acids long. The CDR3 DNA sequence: TGTGCTAGTGGTCTCGCATTAGCGGGAGATGGAGATACGCAGTATTTT. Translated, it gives CASGLALAGDGDTQYF.

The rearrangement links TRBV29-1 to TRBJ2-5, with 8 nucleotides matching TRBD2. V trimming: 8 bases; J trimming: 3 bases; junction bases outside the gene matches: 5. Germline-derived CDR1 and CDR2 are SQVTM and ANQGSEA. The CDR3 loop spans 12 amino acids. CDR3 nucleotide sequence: TGCAGCCTCGCACTAGCGGAAGAGACCCAGTACTTC. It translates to CSLALAEETQYF.

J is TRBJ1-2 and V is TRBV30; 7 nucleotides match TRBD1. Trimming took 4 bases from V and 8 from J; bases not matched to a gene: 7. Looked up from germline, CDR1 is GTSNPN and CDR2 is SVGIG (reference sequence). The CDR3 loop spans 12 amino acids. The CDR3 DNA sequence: TGTGCCTGGACCGGGGACAGCGAGGGCTACACCTTC. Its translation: CAWTGDSEGYTF.

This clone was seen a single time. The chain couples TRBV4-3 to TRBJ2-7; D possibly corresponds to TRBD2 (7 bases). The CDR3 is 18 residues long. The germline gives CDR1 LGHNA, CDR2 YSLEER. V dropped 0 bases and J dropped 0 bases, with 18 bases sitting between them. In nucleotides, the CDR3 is TGCGCCAGCAGCCAAGAGGGGGGGCGGGGGCTAGCCTCCTACGAGCAGTACTTC. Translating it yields CASSQEGGRGLASYEQYF.

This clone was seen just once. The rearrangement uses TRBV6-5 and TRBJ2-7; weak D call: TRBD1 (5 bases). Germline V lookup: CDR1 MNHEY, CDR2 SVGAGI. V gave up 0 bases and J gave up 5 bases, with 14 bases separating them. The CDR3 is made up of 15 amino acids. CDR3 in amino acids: CASSYSKRGRHEQYF. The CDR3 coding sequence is TGTGCCAGCAGTTACTCGAAAAGGGGCCGCCACGAGCAGTACTTC.

The CDR3 sequence: CASSKTGAGQPQHF. CDR3 sequence (DNA): TGTGCCAGTAGTAAGACAGGGGCAGGGCAGCCCCAGCATTTT. This chain joins TRBV19 and TRBJ1-5; 8 nucleotides line up with TRBD1. Germline assignment: CDR1 LNHDA and CDR2 SQIVND (reference sequence). The CDR3 runs 14 residues. The V segment lost 4 bases and the J segment 7 bases; nucleotides outside the gene matches: 6.

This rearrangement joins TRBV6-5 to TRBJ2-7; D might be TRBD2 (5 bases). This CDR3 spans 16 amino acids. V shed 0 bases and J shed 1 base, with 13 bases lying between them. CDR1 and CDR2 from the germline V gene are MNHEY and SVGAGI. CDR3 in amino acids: CASSYSGGRGSYEQYF. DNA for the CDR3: TGTGCCAGCAGTTACTCAGGCGGAAGAGGGTCCTACGAGCAGTACTTC.

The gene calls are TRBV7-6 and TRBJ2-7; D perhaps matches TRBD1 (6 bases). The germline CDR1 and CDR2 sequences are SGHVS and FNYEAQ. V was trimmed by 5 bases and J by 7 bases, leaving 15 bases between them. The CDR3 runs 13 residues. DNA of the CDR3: TGTGCCAGCAGCCTGGGACACGTCCGTGAGCAGTACTTC. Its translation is CASSLGHVREQYF.

For the CDR3, the DNA is TGTGCCAGCGGACAGGGGAAAGAGACCCAGTACTTC. The encoded protein is CASGQGKETQYF. The rearrangement links TRBV7-9 to TRBJ2-5; TRBD1 aligns across 9 bases. Trimming removed 8 bases from V and 3 bases from J; junction bases left unmatched: 1. The CDR3 has 12 amino acids. In germline, CDR1 is SEHNR, CDR2 FQNEAQ (reference sequence).

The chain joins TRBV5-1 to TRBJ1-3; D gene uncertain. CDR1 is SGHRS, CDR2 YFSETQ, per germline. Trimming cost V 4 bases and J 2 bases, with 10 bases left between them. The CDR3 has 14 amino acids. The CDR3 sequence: CASSVGQPGNTIYF. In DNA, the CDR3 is TGCGCCAGCAGCGTTGGGCAGCCTGGAAACACCATATATTTT.

CDR3 sequence (DNA): TGCGCCAGCAGCCAAGATCGTGTCGGTTCCGAGCTGTTTTTT. It yields the protein CASSQDRVGSELFF. The chain carries TRBV4-3 and TRBJ2-2; D remains ambiguous. V dropped 0 bases and J dropped 11 bases, with 13 bases sitting between them. The V gene's germline CDR1 is LGHNA and CDR2 YSLEER. This CDR3 has 14 residues.

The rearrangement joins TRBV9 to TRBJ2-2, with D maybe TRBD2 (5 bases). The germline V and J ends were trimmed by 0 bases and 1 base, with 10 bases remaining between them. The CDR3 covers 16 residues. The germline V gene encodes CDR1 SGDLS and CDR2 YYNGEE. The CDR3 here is CASSVESGENTGELFF. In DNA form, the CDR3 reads TGTGCCAGCAGCGTAGAATCCGGGGAGAACACCGGGGAGCTGTTTTTT.

The CDR3 DNA is TGTGCCAGCAGTTCCCCGGGGCGGGGAGAGACCCAGTACTTC. The encoded protein is CASSSPGRGETQYF. The rearrangement links TRBV27 to TRBJ2-5; a possible D gene is TRBD2 (6 bases). V was cut by 4 bases and J by 4 bases, with 13 bases left in between. Germline V lookup: CDR1 MNHEY, CDR2 SMNVEV (reference sequence). The CDR3 has 14 residues.

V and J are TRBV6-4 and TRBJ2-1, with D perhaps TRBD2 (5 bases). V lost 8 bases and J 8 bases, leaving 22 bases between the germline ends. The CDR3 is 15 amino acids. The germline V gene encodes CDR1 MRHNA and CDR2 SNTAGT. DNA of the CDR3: TGTGCCAGCTCCCGGGAAGCGGTCGAAAGGGATGAGCAGTTCTTC. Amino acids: CASSREAVERDEQFF.

The CDR3 DNA is TGTGCCAGCATAGGACAGGGGGACACCGGGGAGCTGTTTTTT. Translation: CASIGQGDTGELFF. This sequence joins TRBV6-6 and TRBJ2-2; TRBD1 aligns across 10 bases. This CDR3 has 14 amino acids. Germline lookup yields CDR1 MNHNY and CDR2 SVGAGI (reference sequence). The V and J ends lost 7 bases and 3 bases, in that order; junction bases with no gene match: 2.

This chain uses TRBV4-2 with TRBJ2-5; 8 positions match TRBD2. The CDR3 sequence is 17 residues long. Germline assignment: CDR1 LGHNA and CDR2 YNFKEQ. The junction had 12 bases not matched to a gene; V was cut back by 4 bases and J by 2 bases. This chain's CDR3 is CASSRPSVAGFQETQYF. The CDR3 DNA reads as TGTGCCAGCAGCCGCCCGTCTGTAGCGGGATTTCAAGAGACCCAGTACTTC.

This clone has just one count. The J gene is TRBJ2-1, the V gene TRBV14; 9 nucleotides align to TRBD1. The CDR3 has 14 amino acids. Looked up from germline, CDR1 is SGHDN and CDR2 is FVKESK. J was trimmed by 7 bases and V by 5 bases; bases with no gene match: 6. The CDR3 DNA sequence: TGTGCCAGCAGCGAGGACAGGGGTCGAAATGAGCAGTTCTTC. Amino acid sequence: CASSEDRGRNEQFF. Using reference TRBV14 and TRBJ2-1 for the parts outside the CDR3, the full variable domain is EAGVTQFPSHSVIEKGQTVTLRCDPISGHDNLYWYRRVMGKEIKFLLHFVKESKQDESGMPNNRFLAERTGGTYSTLKVQPAELEDSGVYFCASSEDRGRNEQFFGPGTRLTVL.

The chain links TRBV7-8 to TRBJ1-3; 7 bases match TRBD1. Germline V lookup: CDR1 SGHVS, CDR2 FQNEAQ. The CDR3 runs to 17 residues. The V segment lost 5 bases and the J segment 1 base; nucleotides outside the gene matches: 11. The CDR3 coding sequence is TGTGCCAGCAGCCAGGGGGGCAGGGTTCTATCTGGAAACACCATATATTTT. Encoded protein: CASSQGGRVLSGNTIYF.

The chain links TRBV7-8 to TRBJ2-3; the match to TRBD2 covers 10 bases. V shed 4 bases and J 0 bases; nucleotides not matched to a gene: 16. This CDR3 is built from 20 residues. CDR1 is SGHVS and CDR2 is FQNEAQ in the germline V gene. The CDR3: CASSSRVLAGAAKSTDTQYF. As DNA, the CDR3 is TGTGCCAGCAGCTCAAGGGTCCTAGCGGGGGCTGCCAAAAGCACAGATACGCAGTATTTT. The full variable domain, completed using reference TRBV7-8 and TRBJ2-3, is GAGVSQSPRYKVAKRGQDVALRCDPISGHVSLFWYQQALGQGPEFLTYFQNEAQLDKSGLPSDRFFAERPEGSVSTLKIQRTQQEDSAVYLCASSSRVLAGAAKSTDTQYFGPGTRLTVL.

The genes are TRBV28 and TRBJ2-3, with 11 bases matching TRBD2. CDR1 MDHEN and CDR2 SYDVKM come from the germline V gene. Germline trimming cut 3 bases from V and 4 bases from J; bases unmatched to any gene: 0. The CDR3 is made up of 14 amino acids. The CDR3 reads CASSFSGGADTQYF. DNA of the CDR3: TGTGCCAGCAGTTTTAGCGGGGGGGCAGATACGCAGTATTTT. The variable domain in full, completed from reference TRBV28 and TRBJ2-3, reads DVKVTQSSRYLVKRTGEKVFLECVQDMDHENMFWYRQDPGLGLRLIYFSYDVKMKEKGDIPEGYSVSREKKERFSLILESASTNQTSMYLCASSFSGGADTQYFGPGTRLTVL.

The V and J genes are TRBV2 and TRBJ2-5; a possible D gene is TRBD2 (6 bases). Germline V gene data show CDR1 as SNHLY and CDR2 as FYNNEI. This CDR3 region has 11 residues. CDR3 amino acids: CVGGGQETQYF. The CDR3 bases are TGTGTCGGGGGAGGTCAAGAGACCCAGTACTTC.

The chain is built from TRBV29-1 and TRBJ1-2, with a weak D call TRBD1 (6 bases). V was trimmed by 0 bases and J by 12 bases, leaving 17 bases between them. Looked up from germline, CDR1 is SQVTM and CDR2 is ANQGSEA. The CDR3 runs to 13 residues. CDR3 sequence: CSVEENSGALHTF. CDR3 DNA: TGCAGCGTTGAAGAGAATTCAGGGGCCCTTCACACCTTC.

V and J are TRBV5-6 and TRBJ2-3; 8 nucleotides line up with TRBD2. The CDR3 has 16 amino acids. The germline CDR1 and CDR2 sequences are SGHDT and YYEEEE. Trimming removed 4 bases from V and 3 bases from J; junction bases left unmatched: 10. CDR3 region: CASSRVSGGGTDTQYF. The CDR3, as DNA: TGTGCCAGCAGCCGGGTCAGCGGGGGTGGGACAGATACGCAGTATTTT.